This T cell receptor (beta chain) was identified in a study of CD8 T cells in ankylosing spondylitis. Study observations and caveats: The authors reported significant enrichment of disease-linked clones in matched ankylosing spondylitis synovial fluid. About 8 highly homologous variants formed a TCR beta motif that appeared characteristic of ankylosing spondylitis blood.

The table lists this clonotype with many counts. The antigen remains unidentified. Scientists made TCR beta libraries using quantitative 5'-RACE with molecular barcodes. TCRdb itself ran the 5' RACE reads through MiXCR, one entry per CDR3 protein. The sample contains about 150,000 distinct CDR3 sequences, around 7.9% of which appear only once. This TCR was sampled from a female donor with ankylosing spondylitis or in good health (not recorded which). Sequenced material: blood, either unsorted or a sorted T cell fraction (not recorded which).

CDR3 loop: CASSRGGGRQETQYF. CDR3 DNA sequence: TGTGCCAGCAGTCGAGGGGGGGGACGACAAGAGACCCAGTACTTC. The chain couples TRBV12-3 or TRBV12-4 to TRBJ2-5; D perhaps matches TRBD2 (7 bases). The CDR3 sequence is 15 residues long. Trimming removed 5 bases from V and 2 bases from J, with 15 bases in between.